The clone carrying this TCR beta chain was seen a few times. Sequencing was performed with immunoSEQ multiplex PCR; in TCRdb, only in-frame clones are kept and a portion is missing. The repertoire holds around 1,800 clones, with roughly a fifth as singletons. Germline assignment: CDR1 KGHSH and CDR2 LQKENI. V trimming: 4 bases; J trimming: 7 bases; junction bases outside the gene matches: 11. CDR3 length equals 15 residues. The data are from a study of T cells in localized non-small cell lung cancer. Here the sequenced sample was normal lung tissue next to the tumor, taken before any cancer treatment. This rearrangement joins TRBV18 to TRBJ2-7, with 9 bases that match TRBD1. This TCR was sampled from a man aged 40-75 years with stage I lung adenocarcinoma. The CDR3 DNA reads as TGTGCCAGCTCACGTACCGGGACAGGGTTTGAAGAGCAGTACTTC. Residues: CASSRTGTGFEEQYF.